The 21 T cell receptor beta chains reported below all come from one sample, sequenced in a study of beta chain features in type 1 diabetes. Whole-study results and caveats: Among all four CD4+ subsets, Type 1 diabetes patients had TCRB CDR3s that were moderately but significantly shorter.

Reverse transcribing all isolated RNA meant expressed TCRB transcripts were sequenced. Only in-frame clones appear in the TCRdb table, and some are missing; sequencing was by immunoSEQ multiplex PCR. The data show some 640,000 clones, over 12% seen once. Their cognate antigens are unknown. The sequenced sample consisted of naive CD4+ T cells from blood. Every receptor here comes from a young man with type 1 diabetes.

Concerning this clone: Other DNA variants within this sample encode the same CDR3. The chain links TRBV10-3 to TRBJ2-5, with no clear D. Germline assignment: CDR1 ENHRY and CDR2 SYGVKD. V was shortened by 11 bases and J by 2 bases, with 15 bases between the two germline ends. The CDR3 spans 13 residues. In DNA form, the CDR3 reads TGTGCCCTCGGAGACGGAATACAAGAGACCCAGTACTTC. The encoded protein is CALGDGIQETQYF.

The V call is TRBV6-1, the J call TRBJ1-2; no clear D gene. Deletions cut 5 bases from V and 4 bases from J, with 14 bases between. The length of the CDR3 is 14 residues. Germline values: CDR1 MNHNS, CDR2 SASEGT. In DNA form, the CDR3 reads TGTGCCAGCAGTTATCATGGAACGGCCTATGGCTACACCTTC. It encodes CASSYHGTAYGYTF.

The rearrangement joins TRBV15 to TRBJ2-7, with a possible D match to TRBD2 (5 bases). The V gene's germline CDR1 is LNHNV and CDR2 YYDKDF (reference sequence). V lost 0 bases to trimming and J lost 4 bases, with 13 bases between them. The CDR3 runs 15 residues. Written as DNA, the CDR3 is TGTGCCACCAGCAGAGATCGGGGAATGGGGTACGAGCAGTACTTC. This encodes CATSRDRGMGYEQYF.

The chain links TRBV4-3 to TRBJ1-1; D is unclear. From germline, CDR1 is LGHNA and CDR2 YSLEER. The CDR3 runs 14 residues. Trimming took off 3 bases at V and 4 bases at J, with 12 bases between the two ends. The CDR3 DNA follows: TGCGCCAGCAGCCAGACCATTCTGGGCACTGAAGCTTTCTTT. As protein: CASSQTILGTEAFF.

The V gene is TRBV6-6, the J gene TRBJ2-1, with 7 bases fitting TRBD2. The V gene end was trimmed by 6 bases and the J gene end by 7 bases; junction bases not matched to a gene: 15. This CDR3 has 16 amino acids. Germline CDR1 reads MNHNY; CDR2 reads SVGAGI (reference sequence). The CDR3 DNA sequence: TGTGCCAGCAGGCCGAGGGGCGGGAGTTCTGGAAATGAGCAGTTCTTC. Its protein is CASRPRGGSSGNEQFF.

This clone was detected a few times. V gene TRBV28 combines with J gene TRBJ2-7; D remains unclear. The CDR3 has 15 amino acids. V was pared by 3 bases and J by 3 bases, with 15 bases between. Germline CDR1 and CDR2: MDHEN and SYDVKM. Written as DNA, the CDR3 is TGTGCCAGCAGTTTGCCACGAGCCACCATCTACGAGCAGTACTTC. Encoded protein: CASSLPRATIYEQYF.

This clone was seen a few times. The CDR3 nucleotides are TGTGCCAGCAGCTTAGCGTTGGCGAGCGGGGGGGCTCTGTTCTCGTTCACAGATACGCAGTATTTT. Protein sequence: CASSLALASGGALFSFTDTQYF. The rearrangement links TRBV7-2 to TRBJ2-3; 10 bases are shared with TRBD2. V was clipped by 0 bases and J by 2 bases; unmatched bases: 20. Germline values: CDR1 SGHTA, CDR2 FQGNSA. CDR3 size: 22 residues.

With regard to this clone: At one end the junction does not follow the germline gene, possibly because of a read error. J is TRBJ2-5 and V is TRBV7-7; D not resolved. The CDR3 runs 13 residues. Germline V gene sequence: CDR1 SSHAT, CDR2 FNYEAQ (reference sequence). The CDR3 protein is CASSRGHQETQYF. In DNA, the CDR3 is TGTGCTAGCAGCCGAGGACACCAAGAGACCCAGTACTTC.

The CDR3 protein is CASSGWGKFMHEQFF. CDR3 in DNA: TGTGCCAGCAGTGGGTGGGGGAAGTTTATGCATGAGCAGTTCTTC. The chain recombines TRBV27 with TRBJ2-1; the D gene could be TRBD1 or TRBD2 (5 bases each). Germline CDR1 MNHEY, CDR2 SMNVEV (reference sequence). Deletions cut 5 bases from V and 8 bases from J, with 19 bases between. The CDR3 loop spans 15 amino acids.

The rearrangement uses TRBV6-1 and TRBJ2-5, with 7 positions matching TRBD2. The junction had 8 bases not matched to a gene; V was cut back by 7 bases and J by 3 bases. This CDR3 region has 14 residues. Germline CDR1 reads MNHNS; CDR2 reads SASEGT. This CDR3 is CASISGGGKETQYF. The CDR3 nucleotides read TGTGCCAGCATAAGTGGGGGAGGGAAAGAGACCCAGTACTTC.

A few counts support this clone. The rearrangement links TRBV6-4 to TRBJ2-1; 7 nucleotides line up with TRBD1. CDR3 size: 14 residues. V gave up 4 bases and J gave up 5 bases; unmatched junction bases: 5. Germline CDR1 is MRHNA and CDR2 is SNTAGT. The DNA of the CDR3 is TGTGCCAGCAGTGTCCCGGGACAGCACAATGAGCAGTTCTTC. It encodes CASSVPGQHNEQFF.

In its sample, this clone was seen many times. This sequence joins TRBV10-3 and TRBJ2-7; 9 positions match TRBD1. Germline assignment: CDR1 ENHRY and CDR2 SYGVKD. Losses at the gene ends were 6 bases for V and 1 base for J; bases not matched to a gene: 4. The CDR3 covers 14 residues. This CDR3 reads CAIRDRGLSYEQYF. The CDR3 DNA reads TGTGCCATCAGGGACAGGGGTCTGTCCTACGAGCAGTACTTC.

J is TRBJ2-5 and V is TRBV5-5, with unresolved D. CDR1 and CDR2 (germline): SGHKS, YYEKEE (reference sequence). The V end was cut by 4 bases, the J end by 5 bases, with 18 bases between. The CDR3 is made up of 15 amino acids. The CDR3 bases are TGTGCCAGCAGCCCCAAAGTGGGCTTAAGGGAGACCCAGTACTTC. This translates into CASSPKVGLRETQYF.

V usage is TRBV11-1 and J usage is TRBJ2-7; D is uncertain. CDR3 length equals 15 residues. V lost 5 bases to trimming and J lost 2 bases, with 16 bases between them. Germline CDR1 is SGHAT and CDR2 is FQDESV (reference sequence). CDR3 sequence: CASSPGGSVPYEQYF. The DNA for the CDR3 is TGTGCCAGCAGCCCCGGTGGGTCTGTTCCCTACGAGCAGTACTTC.

The chain is built from TRBV4-1 and TRBJ1-3; D is uncertain. Germline assignment: CDR1 MGHRA and CDR2 YSYEKL. The CDR3 totals 15 residues. V was trimmed by 3 bases and J by 4 bases, leaving 13 bases between them. CDR3 DNA: TGCGCCAGCAGCCACCTGGCGGCCAGCGGAAACACCATATATTTT. It encodes CASSHLAASGNTIYF.

Only a few counts were recorded for this clone. The chain employs TRBV4-1 and TRBJ1-1; D is undetermined. Germline V gives CDR1 MGHRA, CDR2 YSYEKL. CDR3 length: 16 amino acids. Trimming cost V 1 base and J 1 base, with 13 bases left between them. The CDR3 region is CASSQARKQPNTEAFF. DNA of the CDR3: TGCGCCAGCAGCCAAGCCCGTAAACAGCCGAACACTGAAGCTTTCTTT.

The chain couples TRBV6-5 to TRBJ1-2; possible D gene TRBD1, 6 bases. The length of the CDR3 is 15 residues. The germline gives CDR1 MNHEY, CDR2 SVGAGI. V was shortened by 2 bases and J by 4 bases, with 14 bases between the two germline ends. CDR3 region: CASSYQVGGTYGYTF. The CDR3 DNA reads TGTGCCAGCAGTTACCAAGTTGGGGGCACCTATGGCTACACCTTC.

This clone has more than one count but fewer than ten. This chain links TRBV9 with TRBJ2-1; 8 nucleotides line up with TRBD2. The length of the CDR3 is 15 residues. Germline V gene sequence: CDR1 SGDLS, CDR2 YYNGEE. Trimming cost V 0 bases and J 6 bases; bases outside gene matches: 5. The CDR3 loop reads CASSVGGSGSNEQFF. The CDR3 DNA sequence: TGTGCCAGCAGCGTAGGAGGCAGCGGGAGCAATGAGCAGTTCTTC.

The genes are TRBV10-3 and TRBJ2-3; tentatively, D is TRBD2 (5 bases). Between the trimmed V and J ends, which lost 7 bases and 1 base, there was a span of 21 bases. The CDR3 sequence is 17 residues long. Germline values: CDR1 ENHRY, CDR2 SYGVKD. The CDR3, as DNA: TGTGCCATCAAACCCGCGGGCCCCATAGTGGGCACAGATACGCAGTATTTT. Its protein product is CAIKPAGPIVGTDTQYF.

This clone was seen a few times. CDR3 residues: CASSLKPGTGVSGELFF. The CDR3 DNA reads TGTGCCAGCAGCCTCAAACCCGGGACAGGAGTGTCCGGGGAGCTGTTTTTT. This rearrangement joins TRBV7-2 to TRBJ2-2, with 8 nucleotides matching TRBD1. Germline V gene lookup returns CDR1 SGHTA and CDR2 FQGNSA. After removal of 5 bases from V and 6 bases from J, the junction contained 14 bases not matched to a gene. The CDR3 runs to 17 residues.

DNA of the CDR3: TGCGCCAGCAGCCAACCCCGGACAGCTAACTATGGCTACACCTTC. This gives the protein CASSQPRTANYGYTF. The chain employs TRBV4-1 and TRBJ1-2, with a tentative D call TRBD1 (6 bases). The germline V gene encodes CDR1 MGHRA and CDR2 YSYEKL. V gave up 2 bases and J gave up 0 bases, with 10 bases separating them. The CDR3 consists of 15 residues.